Sequencing of this T cell receptor (beta chain) was carried out in a study of control samples from healthy donors and cancer patients. V was clipped by 5 bases and J by 4 bases; unmatched bases: 16. CDR3 size: 17 residues. Germline V CDR1 and CDR2: SGHVS, FNYEAQ. The table came from immunoSEQ multiplex PCR; TCRdb's copy has only in-frame clones and leaves some out. Here the sample spans 130,000 to 150,000 clones, around nine tenths being singletons. Sequencing was performed on blood. The receptor was derived from a man younger than 45 in good health. V and J are TRBV7-6 and TRBJ2-7; 8 bases line up with TRBD1. The CDR3: CASSPPPRQGARYEQYF. CDR3 sequence (DNA): TGTGCCAGCAGCCCGCCCCCCCGGCAGGGGGCTAGGTACGAGCAGTACTTC.